The 29 T cell receptor beta chains presented below share a single source sample, sequenced in a study of beta chain features in type 1 diabetes. TCRB transcripts that were expressed got sequenced, as all of the isolated RNA had been reverse transcribed. TCRdb's table, derived via immunoSEQ multiplex PCR, lists solely in-frame clones and lacks some. The table shows about 150,000 clones, with 11% occurring only once. The specimen was central memory CD4+ T cells from blood. The origin of the receptors is a man in his late teens or twenties in good health.

There are a few counts of this clone. The genes are TRBV7-9 and TRBJ1-2; 7 positions match TRBD1. The V gene end was trimmed by 5 bases and the J gene end by 6 bases; junction bases not matched to a gene: 6. This CDR3 has 13 residues. Germline V lookup: CDR1 SEHNR, CDR2 FQNEAQ (reference sequence). The CDR3 DNA follows: TGTGCCAGCAGCCGCAGGGGGGGTGATGGCTACACCTTC. This codes for CASSRRGGDGYTF. Filled out from reference TRBV7-9 and TRBJ1-2, the complete variable domain reads DTGVSQNPRHKITKRGQNVTFRCDPISEHNRLYWYRQTLGQGPEFLTYFQNEAQLEKSRLLSDRFSAERPKGSFSTLEIQRTEQGDSAMYLCASSRRGGDGYTFGSGTRLTVV.

This clone is categorized as medium-sized. V and J are TRBV4-2 and TRBJ2-4, with D tentatively TRBD1 or TRBD2 (5 bases each). Trimming took off 4 bases at V and 5 bases at J, with 9 bases between the two ends. The germline CDR1 and CDR2 sequences are LGHNA and YNFKEQ. This CDR3 is built from 13 residues. CDR3 coding DNA: TGTGCCAGCAGCCTGGGGACCGAAAACATTCAGTACTTC. Protein product: CASSLGTENIQYF.

This clone was seen more than once but under ten times. The V call is TRBV29-1, the J call TRBJ1-5; unclear D gene. CDR1 SQVTM and CDR2 ANQGSEA come from the germline V gene. The CDR3 contains 13 residues. V lost 6 bases, J lost 0 bases, and 9 bases lay in between. The CDR3 DNA follows: TGCAGCGTCGTAGTAAATAGCAATCAGCCCCAGCATTTT. This sequence encodes CSVVVNSNQPQHF.

This clone was counted between two and nine times. The chain joins TRBV14 to TRBJ2-7; TRBD1 might be the D (5 bases). Trimming stripped 4 bases from V and 4 bases from J, with 8 bases between. The CDR3 has 12 residues. The germline CDR1 and CDR2 sequences are SGHDN and FVKESK. CDR3 in DNA: TGTGCCAGCAGCCCACAGGATTACGAGCAGTACTTC. As protein: CASSPQDYEQYF.

The chain combines TRBV5-1 with TRBJ2-5; D call uncertain. The germline V and J ends were trimmed by 1 base and 2 bases, with 6 bases remaining between them. Looked up from germline, CDR1 is SGHRS and CDR2 is YFSETQ. This CDR3 contains 13 residues. The CDR3 spells CASSLSPQETQYF. CDR3 nucleotides: TGCGCCAGCAGCTTGTCACCACAAGAGACCCAGTACTTC.

The chain couples TRBV14 to TRBJ2-3, with a tentative D call TRBD2 (5 bases). CDR1 is SGHDN and CDR2 is FVKESK in the germline V gene. The V and J ends lost 7 bases and 4 bases respectively, with 24 bases between them. There are 17 residues in the CDR3. Here the CDR3 DNA reads TGTGCCAGCACCCTTAACCCCCCCGGGGTGGGGTCAGATACGCAGTATTTT. It yields the protein CASTLNPPGVGSDTQYF.

The chain links TRBV6-6 to TRBJ2-1, with D maybe TRBD1 (6 bases). The length of the CDR3 is 13 residues. With 2 bases removed from V and 10 bases from J, the gap between germline ends came to 12 bases. The germline V gene encodes CDR1 MNHNY and CDR2 SVGAGI (reference sequence). CDR3 in amino acids: CASSYTNGQEQFF. In DNA, the CDR3 is TGTGCCAGCAGTTACACTAATGGACAGGAGCAGTTCTTC.

For this clone: Distinct nucleotide sequences in the sample also encode this CDR3. The chain is built from TRBV6-5 and TRBJ1-1, with D uncertain. The length of the CDR3 is 11 residues. The V end was cut by 6 bases, the J end by 1 base, with 3 bases between. Looked up from germline, CDR1 is MNHEY and CDR2 is SVGAGI. The CDR3 DNA sequence: TGTGCCAGCAGGAGGAACACTGAAGCTTTCTTT. Translated: CASRRNTEAFF.

V and J are TRBV15 and TRBJ1-1; no definite D call. V lost 2 bases to trimming and J lost 2 bases, with 9 bases between them. Germline CDR1 and CDR2: LNHNV and YYDKDF (reference sequence). This CDR3 contains 14 residues. The CDR3 region has the DNA TGTGCCACCAGCAGATCAGGCAGTAACACTGAAGCTTTCTTT. Protein sequence: CATSRSGSNTEAFF.

This clone was seen more than once but under ten times. V is TRBV30 and J is TRBJ1-6, with D tentatively TRBD1 (5 bases). The germline V gene has CDR1 GTSNPN and CDR2 SVGIG (reference sequence). V was trimmed by 0 bases and J by 7 bases, leaving 10 bases between them. CDR3 length equals 14 residues. CDR3 region: CAWSVAGKNSPLHF. The CDR3 bases are TGTGCCTGGAGTGTTGCAGGGAAAAATTCACCCCTCCACTTT. Full variable domain (rest looked up from reference TRBV30 and TRBJ1-6): SQTIHQWPATLVQPVGSPLSLECTVEGTSNPNLYWYRQAAGRGLQLLFYSVGIGQISSEVPQNLSASRPQDRQFILSSKKLLLSDSGFYLCAWSVAGKNSPLHFGNGTRLTVT.

There are a few counts of this clone. V and J are TRBV29-1 and TRBJ2-4; TRBD1 might be the D (6 bases). This CDR3 is 11 amino acids long. V lost 1 base and J lost 11, with 9 bases in between. Germline loops: CDR1 SQVTM, CDR2 ANQGSEA. CDR3 region: CSVEGGRFQYF. Here the CDR3 DNA reads TGCAGCGTTGAAGGGGGGCGTTTTCAGTACTTC.

The rearrangement uses TRBV29-1 and TRBJ1-5; no firm D call. Trimming shortened V by 0 bases and J by 1 base, and 4 bases separated the two germline ends. CDR1 and CDR2 (germline): SQVTM, ANQGSEA. The CDR3 runs to 13 residues. The CDR3 DNA follows: TGCAGCGTTGAAGAATCCAGCAATCAGCCCCAGCATTTT. It translates to CSVEESSNQPQHF.

This clone was found a few times. The rearrangement uses TRBV10-3 and TRBJ2-1; D not resolved. The CDR3 totals 14 residues. V was cut by 6 bases and J by 5 bases, with 14 bases left in between. Looked up from germline, CDR1 is ENHRY and CDR2 is SYGVKD. Here the CDR3 DNA reads TGTGCCATCAGGACTGGGTCTGTTGACAATGAGCAGTTCTTC. Its translation: CAIRTGSVDNEQFF.

This clone was recorded many times. In the same sample, other DNA sequences code for this CDR3. The chain recombines TRBV29-1 with TRBJ2-1, with unresolved D. CDR1 is SQVTM, CDR2 ANQGSEA, per germline. The CDR3 consists of 13 residues. V shed 4 bases and J shed 1 base, with 8 bases lying between them. CDR3 loop: CSVVPVSYNEQFF. The CDR3 nucleotides read TGCAGCGTTGTACCAGTTTCCTACAATGAGCAGTTCTTC.

This clone was seen at least ten times. The chain uses TRBV7-9 and TRBJ1-1, with D uncertain. This CDR3 contains 15 residues. Germline CDR1 is SEHNR and CDR2 is FQNEAQ (reference sequence). The ends were cut back, 3 bases at V and 5 bases at J, with 16 bases in the middle. CDR3 in DNA: TGTGCCAGCAGCTTTATAAAGGGTAGGGAGACTGAAGCTTTCTTT. Amino acid sequence: CASSFIKGRETEAFF.

The chain carries TRBV30 and TRBJ1-3; D is unclear. With 2 bases removed from V and 2 bases from J, the gap between germline ends came to 10 bases. Germline loops: CDR1 GTSNPN, CDR2 SVGIG (reference sequence). The CDR3 runs to 14 residues. CDR3 coding DNA: TGTGCCTGGAGTCCGGATGCCGCTGGAAACACCATATATTTT. Translating gives CAWSPDAAGNTIYF. Looking up the rest from reference TRBV30 and TRBJ1-3 gives the full variable domain: SQTIHQWPATLVQPVGSPLSLECTVEGTSNPNLYWYRQAAGRGLQLLFYSVGIGQISSEVPQNLSASRPQDRQFILSSKKLLLSDSGFYLCAWSPDAAGNTIYFGEGSWLTVV.

This sequence joins TRBV5-1 and TRBJ2-6; D perhaps matches TRBD1 (5 bases). Per the germline V gene, CDR1 is SGHRS and CDR2 is YFSETQ. This CDR3 has 16 residues. V dropped 4 bases and J dropped 0 bases, with 11 bases sitting between them. CDR3 loop: CASSKFDSSGANVLTF. CDR3 nucleotides: TGCGCCAGCAGCAAATTCGACAGCTCTGGGGCCAACGTCCTGACTTTC.

V gene TRBV27 combines with J gene TRBJ2-7, with 10 bases identical to TRBD2. Germline V gene sequence: CDR1 MNHEY, CDR2 SMNVEV (reference sequence). The CDR3 consists of 14 residues. Unmatched junction bases numbered 4, after V lost 7 bases and J lost 1 base. CDR3 sequence: CASKWTSGSYEQYF. The CDR3 bases are TGTGCCAGCAAGTGGACTAGCGGATCCTACGAGCAGTACTTC.

The sample holds a few counts of this clone. This chain links TRBV29-1 with TRBJ2-7, with 8 bases fitting TRBD1. This CDR3 comprises 13 residues. The junction had 8 bases not matched to a gene; V was cut back by 7 bases and J by 3 bases. Germline V CDR1 and CDR2: SQVTM, ANQGSEA. The CDR3 DNA sequence: TGCAGCGCCATGACAGGGGAAGGCTACGAGCAGTACTTC. Its protein is CSAMTGEGYEQYF.

The rearrangement joins TRBV18 to TRBJ1-4; 8 positions agree with TRBD1. The J segment lost 8 bases and the V segment lost 6 bases, leaving 8 bases of the junction unmatched. The length of the CDR3 is 14 residues. Germline-derived CDR1 and CDR2 are KGHSH and LQKENI. The CDR3: CASSWGQEAEKLFF. CDR3 coding DNA: TGTGCCAGCTCGTGGGGACAGGAGGCGGAAAAACTGTTTTTT.

J is TRBJ2-1 and V is TRBV28, with 8 bases identical to TRBD1. J gave up 9 bases and V 4 bases, and 11 bases lay outside the gene matches. Germline lookup yields CDR1 MDHEN and CDR2 SYDVKM. The CDR3 is made up of 15 amino acids. Here the CDR3 reads CASSWPQGALSEQFF. In DNA form, the CDR3 reads TGTGCCAGCAGTTGGCCTCAGGGGGCGTTGAGTGAGCAGTTCTTC.

This clone has just a few counts. V gene TRBV19 combines with J gene TRBJ2-7, with D perhaps matching TRBD2 (5 bases). Deletions cut 3 bases from V and 3 bases from J, with 12 bases between. CDR1 LNHDA and CDR2 SQIVND come from the germline V gene (reference sequence). There are 14 residues in the CDR3. This CDR3 reads CASSIGRLGYEQYF. The CDR3 DNA follows: TGTGCCAGTAGTATTGGGAGACTCGGCTACGAGCAGTACTTC.

This clone was counted a few times. A much more abundant neighbour one base away suggests this may be a read error. The same CDR3 is also encoded by other DNA sequences in this sample. CDR3 bases: TGTGCCAGCAGCCAGGCGTGGGGGCCCTACAATGAGCAGTTCTTC. Translated, it gives CASSQAWGPYNEQFF. The chain employs TRBV7-3 and TRBJ2-1, with a possible D match to TRBD1 (6 bases). The CDR3 runs 15 residues. V lost 5 bases and J 2 bases, leaving 13 bases between the germline ends. Germline V lookup: CDR1 SGHTA, CDR2 FQGTGA.

This rearrangement joins TRBV2 to TRBJ1-1; no clear D. This CDR3 comprises 12 residues. Germline V gene lookup returns CDR1 SNHLY and CDR2 FYNNEI. Trimming cost V 6 bases and J 1 base, with 6 bases left between them. The CDR3 DNA follows: TGTGCCAGCAGGACACAGAACACTGAAGCTTTCTTT. Protein product: CASRTQNTEAFF.

The V gene is TRBV7-2, the J gene TRBJ2-1; D gene unclear. Trimming took off 3 bases at V and 9 bases at J, with 12 bases between the two ends. This CDR3 contains 13 residues. Germline V gene lookup returns CDR1 SGHTA and CDR2 FQGNSA. The CDR3 nucleotides are TGTGCCAGCAGCTTTGGCAGCCGAGGTGAGCAGTTCTTC. It codes for CASSFGSRGEQFF.

This clone was observed a few times. The V and J genes are TRBV2 and TRBJ2-1, with D possibly being TRBD1 (6 bases). The germline V gene has CDR1 SNHLY and CDR2 FYNNEI. The CDR3 loop spans 13 amino acids. The V gene lost 11 bases and the J gene lost 0 bases, with 11 bases spanning the gap. The CDR3 DNA follows: TGTGCCGGAGGACAGAGCTCCTACAATGAGCAGTTCTTC. Protein sequence: CAGGQSSYNEQFF.

This clone was observed a handful of times. The gene calls are TRBV21-1 and TRBJ1-3; the table calls TRBD1, which could not be checked here. TRBV21-1 is annotated as a pseudogene. CDR3 length: 13 amino acids. The CDR3 DNA reads TGTGCCAGCAGCACTCGACAGGGAAACACCATATATTTT. Residues: CASSTRQGNTIYF.

This clone has more than one count but fewer than ten. The genes are TRBV30 and TRBJ2-1, with D unresolved. The CDR3 runs to 15 residues. The V and J ends lost 3 bases and 0 bases respectively, with 12 bases between them. The germline CDR1 and CDR2 sequences are GTSNPN and SVGIG (reference sequence). CDR3 coding DNA: TGTGCCTGGAGGTCCTTAGAGTCCTCCTACAATGAGCAGTTCTTC. Residues: CAWRSLESSYNEQFF.

This clone appeared a few times. The chain employs TRBV2 and TRBJ2-1, with D uncertain. V was shortened by 6 bases and J by 4 bases, with 10 bases between the two germline ends. The CDR3 covers 13 residues. The germline gives CDR1 SNHLY, CDR2 FYNNEI. The chain's CDR3 is CASRSDGYNEQFF. The DNA for the CDR3 is TGTGCCAGCAGGAGTGACGGTTACAATGAGCAGTTCTTC.